What follows describes a single T cell receptor beta chain. Which antigen it targets is not known. No base quality values were provided; no much bigger clone lies one nucleotide off. The CDR3, from cysteine to phenylalanine, totals 17 residues. Just the 51-base CDR3 DNA is kept, in frame starting at base 1. Based on the germline V gene (reference sequence), the CDR1 and CDR2 sequences are LNHNV and YYDKDF. Trimming removed 0 bases from V and 4 bases from J, leaving 16 bases between the germline ends. This sample was taken from a study of blood T cell repertoires in COVID-19 (dated by TCRdb to 2018 to 2020). At the level of the whole study: Collaborator samples came from the United States, Italy and Spain and covered acute and convalescent phases of COVID-19. The prospective study material was composed of cDNA or gDNA derived from T cells, B-cell-depleted T cells, or PBMCs. Samples came from the ongoing ImmuneRACE study (first 160 participants) plus 1,254 subjects from 6 global collaborators. A de-identified subject ID, COVID-19 status, age in years and sex were almost always included in the sample metadata. HLA class I and class II types, where available, came from metadata supplied by the sample provider rather than from assay-based typing. Subjects who had been exposed to COVID-19, were actively infected with it, or had recovered from it provided the deeply sampled blood TCRbeta repertoires that made up the dataset. The repertoires were released in a freely available public database meant as a resource for research on the immune response to SARS-CoV-2.

TCRbeta CDR3 regions were amplified from genomic DNA by means of the immunoSEQ Assay, a bias-controlled multiplex PCR. The authors' analysis ran thus. Nucleated cell counts per sample were estimated from amplification of reference gene primers within the assay. To quantify the absolute abundance of each unique TCRbeta CDR3 rearrangement, sequence reads were collapsed and filtered. Productive Simpson clonality was computed per sample as the square root of Simpson's diversity index over productive rearrangements. TCRdb carries this immuneACCESS record with in-frame sequences only. Its versions omit some clonotypes, under half of them owing to an unresolved V gene in the studies checked, with the rest unexplained. V, J and clone size reflect that table, while D and trimming were determined from the DNA. Within this sample are about 130,000 clones, with about four fifths of them counted one time only. The ten largest clones represent roughly 13% of the sample.

The collaborating institutions used their own protocols to collect whole blood in K2EDTA tubes. For TCRbeta analysis, collaborators shipped samples in one of three forms: frozen whole blood, isolated PBMCs, or DNA extracted from either of those sample types. Findings and caveats that apply to the study as a whole: The amount of clinical and demographic metadata varied by source and participant and was provided uncurated.

The V and J segments used are TRBV15 and TRBJ2-1; perhaps TRBD2 is the D gene, with 5 bases matching. The TCR sequence derives from a human donor in a cohort sampled during active COVID-19. Material for sequencing was peripheral blood. The CDR3 region: CATSRDLGVLPYNEQFF. The DNA is as follows: TGTGCCACCAGCAGAGATTTGGGAGTCTTACCTTACAATGAGCAGTTCTTC.